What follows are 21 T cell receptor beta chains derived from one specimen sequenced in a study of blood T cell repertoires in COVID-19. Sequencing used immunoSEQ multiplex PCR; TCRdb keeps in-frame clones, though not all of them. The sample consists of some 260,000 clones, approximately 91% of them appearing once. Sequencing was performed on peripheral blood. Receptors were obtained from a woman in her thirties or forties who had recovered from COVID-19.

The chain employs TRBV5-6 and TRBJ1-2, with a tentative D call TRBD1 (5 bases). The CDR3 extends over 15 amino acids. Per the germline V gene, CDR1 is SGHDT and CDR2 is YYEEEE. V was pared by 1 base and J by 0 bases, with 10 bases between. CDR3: CASSLLEGANYGYTF. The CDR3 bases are TGTGCCAGCAGCTTGTTAGAAGGGGCTAACTATGGCTACACCTTC.

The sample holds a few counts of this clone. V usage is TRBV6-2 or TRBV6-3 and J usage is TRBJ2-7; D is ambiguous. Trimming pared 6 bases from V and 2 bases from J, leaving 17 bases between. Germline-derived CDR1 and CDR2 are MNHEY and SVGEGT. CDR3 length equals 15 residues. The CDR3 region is CASSLNLDGAYEQYF. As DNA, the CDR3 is TGTGCCAGCAGCCTAAATCTAGACGGAGCCTACGAGCAGTACTTC.

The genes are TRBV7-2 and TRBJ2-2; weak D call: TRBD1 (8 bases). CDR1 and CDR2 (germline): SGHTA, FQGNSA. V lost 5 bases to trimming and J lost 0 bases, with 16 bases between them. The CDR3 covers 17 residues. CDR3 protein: CASSRRGGQANTGELFF. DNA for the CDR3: TGTGCCAGCAGCCGTAGGGGGGGACAGGCGAACACCGGGGAGCTGTTTTTT. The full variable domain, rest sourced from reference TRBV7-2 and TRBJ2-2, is GAGVSQSPSNKVTEKGKDVELRCDPISGHTALYWYRQSLGQGLEFLIYFQGNSAPDKSGLPSDRFSAERTGGSVSTLTIQRTQQEDSAVYLCASSRRGGQANTGELFFGEGSRLTVL.

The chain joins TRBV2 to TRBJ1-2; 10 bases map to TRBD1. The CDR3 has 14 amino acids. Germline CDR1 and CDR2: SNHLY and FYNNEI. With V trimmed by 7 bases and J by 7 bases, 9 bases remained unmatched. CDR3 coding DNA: TGTGCCAGCAAACTCCCCGGGACAGGGGCTGGCTACACCTTC. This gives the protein CASKLPGTGAGYTF. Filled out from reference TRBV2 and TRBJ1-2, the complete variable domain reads EPEVTQTPSHQVTQMGQEVILRCVPISNHLYFYWYRQILGQKVEFLVSFYNNEISEKSEIFDDQFSVERPDGSNFTLKIRSTKLEDSAMYFCASKLPGTGAGYTFGSGTRLTVV.

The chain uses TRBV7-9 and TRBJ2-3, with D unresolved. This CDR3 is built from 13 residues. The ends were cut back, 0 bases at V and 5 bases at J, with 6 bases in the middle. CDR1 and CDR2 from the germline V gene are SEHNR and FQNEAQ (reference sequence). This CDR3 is CASSLATGDTQYF. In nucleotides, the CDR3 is TGTGCCAGCAGCTTAGCGACTGGAGATACGCAGTATTTT.

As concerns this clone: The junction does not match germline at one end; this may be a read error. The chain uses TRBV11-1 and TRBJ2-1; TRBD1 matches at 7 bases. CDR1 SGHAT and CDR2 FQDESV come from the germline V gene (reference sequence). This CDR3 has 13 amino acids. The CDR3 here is CASRLDRVNEQFF. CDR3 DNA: TGTGCCAGCAGATTAGACAGGGTCAATGAGCAGTTCTTC.

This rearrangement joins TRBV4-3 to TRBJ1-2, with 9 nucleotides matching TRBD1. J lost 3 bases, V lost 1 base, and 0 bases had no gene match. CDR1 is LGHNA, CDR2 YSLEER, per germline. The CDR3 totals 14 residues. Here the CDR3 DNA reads TGCGCCAGCAGCCAAGGGACAGGGGACTATGGCTACACCTTC. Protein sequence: CASSQGTGDYGYTF.

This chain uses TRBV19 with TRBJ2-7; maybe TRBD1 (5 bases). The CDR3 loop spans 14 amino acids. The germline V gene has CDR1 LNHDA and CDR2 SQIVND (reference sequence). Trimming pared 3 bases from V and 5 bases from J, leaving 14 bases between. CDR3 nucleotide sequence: TGTGCCAGTAGTATGCAGGGCCTCACCCACGAGCAGTACTTC. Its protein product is CASSMQGLTHEQYF. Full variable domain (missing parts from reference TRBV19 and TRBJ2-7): DGGITQSPKYLFRKEGQNVTLSCEQNLNHDAMYWYRQDPGQGLRLIYYSQIVNDFQKGDIAEGYSVSREKKESFPLTVTSAQKNPTAFYLCASSMQGLTHEQYFGPGTRLTVT.

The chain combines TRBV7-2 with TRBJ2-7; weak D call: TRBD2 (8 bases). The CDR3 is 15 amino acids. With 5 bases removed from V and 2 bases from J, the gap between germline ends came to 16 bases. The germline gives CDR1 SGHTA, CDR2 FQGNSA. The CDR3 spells CASSKGGGGPYEQYF. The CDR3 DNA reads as TGTGCCAGCAGCAAAGGGGGCGGGGGGCCCTACGAGCAGTACTTC.

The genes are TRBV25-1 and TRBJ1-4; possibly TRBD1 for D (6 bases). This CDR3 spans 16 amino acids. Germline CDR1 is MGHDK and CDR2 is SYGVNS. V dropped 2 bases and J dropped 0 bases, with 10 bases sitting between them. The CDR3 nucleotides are TGTGCCAGCAGTGAAAGGGACACAGCAACTAATGAAAAACTGTTTTTT. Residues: CASSERDTATNEKLFF.

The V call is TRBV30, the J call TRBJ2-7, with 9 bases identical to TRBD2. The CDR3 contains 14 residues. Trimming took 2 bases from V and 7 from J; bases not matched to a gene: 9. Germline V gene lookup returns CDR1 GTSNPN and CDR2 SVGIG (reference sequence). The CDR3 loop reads CAWSPPGLAREQYF. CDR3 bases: TGTGCCTGGAGTCCACCGGGACTAGCACGGGAGCAGTACTTC. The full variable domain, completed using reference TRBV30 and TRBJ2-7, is SQTIHQWPATLVQPVGSPLSLECTVEGTSNPNLYWYRQAAGRGLQLLFYSVGIGQISSEVPQNLSASRPQDRQFILSSKKLLLSDSGFYLCAWSPPGLAREQYFGPGTRLTVT.

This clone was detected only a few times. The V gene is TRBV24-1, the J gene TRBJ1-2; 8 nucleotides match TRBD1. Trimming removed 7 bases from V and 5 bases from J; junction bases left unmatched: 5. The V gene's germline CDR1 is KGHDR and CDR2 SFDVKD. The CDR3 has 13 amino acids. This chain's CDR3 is CATSPGQAYGYTF. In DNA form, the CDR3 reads TGTGCCACCAGCCCGGGACAGGCTTATGGCTACACCTTC.

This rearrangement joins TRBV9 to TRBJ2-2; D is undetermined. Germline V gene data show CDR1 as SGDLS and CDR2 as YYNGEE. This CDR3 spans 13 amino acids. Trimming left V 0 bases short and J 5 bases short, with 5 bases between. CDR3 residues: CASSVGGTGELFF. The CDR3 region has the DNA TGTGCCAGCAGCGTAGGAGGAACCGGGGAGCTGTTTTTT.

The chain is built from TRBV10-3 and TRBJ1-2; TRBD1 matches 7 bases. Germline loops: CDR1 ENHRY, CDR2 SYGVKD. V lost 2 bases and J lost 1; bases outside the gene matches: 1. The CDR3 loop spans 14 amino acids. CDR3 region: CAISEGTDNYGYTF. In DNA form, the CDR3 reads TGTGCCATCAGTGAGGGGACAGATAACTATGGCTACACCTTC.

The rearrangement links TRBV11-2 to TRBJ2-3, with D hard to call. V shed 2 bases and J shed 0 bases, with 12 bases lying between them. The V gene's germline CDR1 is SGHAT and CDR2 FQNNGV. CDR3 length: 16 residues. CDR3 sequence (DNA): TGTGCCAGCAGCTTATTCTGGCAGTGGAGCACAGATACGCAGTATTTT. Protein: CASSLFWQWSTDTQYF.

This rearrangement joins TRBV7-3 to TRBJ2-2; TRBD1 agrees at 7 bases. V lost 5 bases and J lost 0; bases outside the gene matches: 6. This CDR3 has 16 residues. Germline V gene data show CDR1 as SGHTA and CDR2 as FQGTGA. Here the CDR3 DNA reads TGTGCCAGCAGCCCGGGGCAGGGGGCGAACACCGGGGAGCTGTTTTTT. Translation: CASSPGQGANTGELFF.

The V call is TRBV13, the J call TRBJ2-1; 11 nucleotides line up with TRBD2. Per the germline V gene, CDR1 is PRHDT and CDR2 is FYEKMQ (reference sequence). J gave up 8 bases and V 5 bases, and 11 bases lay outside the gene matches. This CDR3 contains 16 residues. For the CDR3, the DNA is TGTGCCAGCAGCCGGACTAGCGGGCCACTTGGGGATGAGCAGTTCTTC. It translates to CASSRTSGPLGDEQFF.

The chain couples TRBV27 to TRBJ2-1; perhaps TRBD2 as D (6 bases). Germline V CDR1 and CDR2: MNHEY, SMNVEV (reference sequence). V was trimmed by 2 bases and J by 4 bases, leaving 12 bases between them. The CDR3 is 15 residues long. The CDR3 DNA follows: TGTGCCAGCAGTTTACGGGGGTCGGAGTACAATGAGCAGTTCTTC. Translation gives CASSLRGSEYNEQFF.

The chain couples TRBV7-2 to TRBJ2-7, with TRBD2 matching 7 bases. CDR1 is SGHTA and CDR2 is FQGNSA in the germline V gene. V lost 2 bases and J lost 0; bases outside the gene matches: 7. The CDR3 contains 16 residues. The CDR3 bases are TGTGCCAGCAGCTTACTATGGGAGGGCTTCTCCTACGAGCAGTACTTC. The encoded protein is CASSLLWEGFSYEQYF.

CDR3 residues: CASRSTGTGMYEQYF. CDR3 bases: TGTGCCAGCAGATCCACCGGGACAGGGATGTACGAGCAGTACTTC. This chain uses TRBV7-9 with TRBJ2-7; 9 nucleotides agree with TRBD1. Germline V gene sequence: CDR1 SEHNR, CDR2 FQNEAQ (reference sequence). The V gene end was trimmed by 6 bases and the J gene end by 4 bases; junction bases not matched to a gene: 10. The CDR3 length is 15 residues.

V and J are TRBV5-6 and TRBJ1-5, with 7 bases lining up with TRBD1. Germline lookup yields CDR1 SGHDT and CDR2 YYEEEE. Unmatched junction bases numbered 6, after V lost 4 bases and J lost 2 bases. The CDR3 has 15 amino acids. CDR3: CASSRQGVGNQPQHF. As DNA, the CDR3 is TGTGCCAGCAGCAGGCAGGGGGTGGGCAATCAGCCCCAGCATTTT. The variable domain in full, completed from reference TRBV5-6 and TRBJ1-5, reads DAGVTQSPTHLIKTRGQQVTLRCSPKSGHDTVSWYQQALGQGPQFIFQYYEEEERQRGNFPDRFSGHQFPNYSSELNVNALLLGDSALYLCASSRQGVGNQPQHFGDGTRLSIL.